Here is one T cell receptor (beta chain) with its context. The data stem from a study of PD-1 blockade in classical Hodgkin lymphoma. Libraries were prepared by immunoSEQ multiplex PCR; TCRdb keeps only in-frame clonotypes and omits some of them. The table has nearly 25,000 clones, about 89% seen once; the top ten hold less than 0.65%. Time point: newly diagnosed, previously untreated cHL patient sample. Magnetic negative selection was used to purify CD4+ T cells from PBMCs that had been thawed. The CDR3 has 16 amino acids. Germline-derived CDR1 and CDR2 are SGHAT and FQNNGV. The ends lost 2 bases at V and 5 bases at J; junction bases unmatched: 5.

This chain connects TRBV11-2 to TRBJ1-4, with 10 bases lining up with TRBD1. The sequenced sample was CD4+ T cells from blood. The TCR comes from a human donor with classical Hodgkin lymphoma. The CDR3 protein is CASSLFGTGENEKLFF. The CDR3, as DNA: TGTGCCAGCAGCTTATTCGGGACAGGGGAAAATGAAAAACTGTTTTTT. Full variable domain (missing parts from reference TRBV11-2 and TRBJ1-4): EAGVAQSPRYKIIEKRQSVAFWCNPISGHATLYWYQQILGQGPKLLIQFQNNGVVDDSQLPKDRFSAERLKGVDSTLKIQPAKLEDSAVYLCASSLFGTGENEKLFFGSGTQLSVL.